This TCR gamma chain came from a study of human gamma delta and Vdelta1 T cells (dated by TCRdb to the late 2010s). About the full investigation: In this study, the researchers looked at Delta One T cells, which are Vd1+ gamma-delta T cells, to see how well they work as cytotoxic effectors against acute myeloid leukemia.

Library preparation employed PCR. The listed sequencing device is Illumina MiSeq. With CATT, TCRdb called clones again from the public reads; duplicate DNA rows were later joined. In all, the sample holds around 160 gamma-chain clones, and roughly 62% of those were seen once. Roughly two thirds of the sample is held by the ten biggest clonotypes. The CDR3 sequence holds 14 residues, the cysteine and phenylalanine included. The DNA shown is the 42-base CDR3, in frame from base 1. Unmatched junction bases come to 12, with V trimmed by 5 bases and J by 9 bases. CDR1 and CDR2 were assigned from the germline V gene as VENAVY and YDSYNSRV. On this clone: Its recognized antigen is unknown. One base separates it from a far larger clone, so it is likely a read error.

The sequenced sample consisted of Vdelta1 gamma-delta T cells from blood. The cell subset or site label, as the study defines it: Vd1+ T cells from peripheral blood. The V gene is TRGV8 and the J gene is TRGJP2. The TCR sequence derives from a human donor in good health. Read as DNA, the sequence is TGTGCCACCTGGGGATGGTCTCCTCATTGGATCAAGACGTTT. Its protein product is CATWGWSPHWIKTF.